This T cell receptor beta chain was profiled in a study of blood T cell repertoires in COVID-19. Measured with immunoSEQ multiplex PCR; TCRdb has only the in-frame clones, and not every one. In the table there are roughly 100,000 clones, approximately 86% of which are singletons. The germline CDR1 and CDR2 sequences are MGHRA and YSYEKL. The CDR3 runs to 16 residues. After removal of 0 bases from V and 8 bases from J, the junction contained 6 bases not matched to a gene. The genes are TRBV4-1 and TRBJ1-4; 10 nucleotides line up with TRBD1. This TCR came from an elderly woman with acute or convalescent COVID-19. Material: peripheral blood. The CDR3 coding sequence is TGCGCCAGCAGCCAAGAGCGACAGGGGGCCCGAGAAAAACTGTTTTTT. Translation gives CASSQERQGAREKLFF.